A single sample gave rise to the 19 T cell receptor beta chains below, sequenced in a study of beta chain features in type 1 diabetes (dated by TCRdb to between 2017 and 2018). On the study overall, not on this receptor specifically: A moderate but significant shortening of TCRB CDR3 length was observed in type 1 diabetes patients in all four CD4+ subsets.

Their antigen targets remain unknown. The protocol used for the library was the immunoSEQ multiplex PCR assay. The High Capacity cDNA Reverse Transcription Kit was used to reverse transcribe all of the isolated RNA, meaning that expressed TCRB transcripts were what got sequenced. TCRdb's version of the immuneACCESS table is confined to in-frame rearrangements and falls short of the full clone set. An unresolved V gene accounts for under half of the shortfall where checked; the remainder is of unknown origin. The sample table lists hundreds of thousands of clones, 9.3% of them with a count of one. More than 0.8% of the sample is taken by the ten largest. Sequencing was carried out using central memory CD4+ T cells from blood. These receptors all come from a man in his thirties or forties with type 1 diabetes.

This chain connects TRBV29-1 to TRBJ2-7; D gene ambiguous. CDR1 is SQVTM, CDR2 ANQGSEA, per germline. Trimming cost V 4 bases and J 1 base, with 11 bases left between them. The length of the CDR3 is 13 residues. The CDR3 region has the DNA TGCAGCGTTGTAGATTTCTGGTCCTACGAGCAGTACTTC. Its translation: CSVVDFWSYEQYF.

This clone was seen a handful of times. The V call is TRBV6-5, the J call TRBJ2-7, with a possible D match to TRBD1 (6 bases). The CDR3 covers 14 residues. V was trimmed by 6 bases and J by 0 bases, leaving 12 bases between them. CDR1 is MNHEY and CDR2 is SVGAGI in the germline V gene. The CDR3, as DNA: TGTGCCAGCAGCAGACAGGTTGACTCCTACGAGCAGTACTTC. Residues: CASSRQVDSYEQYF.

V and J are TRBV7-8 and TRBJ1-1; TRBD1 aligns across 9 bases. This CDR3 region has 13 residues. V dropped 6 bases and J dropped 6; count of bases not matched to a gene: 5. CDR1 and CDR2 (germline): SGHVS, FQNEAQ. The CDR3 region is CASRGQGTPEAFF. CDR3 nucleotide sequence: TGTGCCAGCAGAGGACAGGGGACCCCTGAAGCTTTCTTT.

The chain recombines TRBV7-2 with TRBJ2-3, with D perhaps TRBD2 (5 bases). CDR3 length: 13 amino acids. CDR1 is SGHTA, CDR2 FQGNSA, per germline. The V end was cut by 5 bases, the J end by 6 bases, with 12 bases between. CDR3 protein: CASSKERVDTQYF. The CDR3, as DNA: TGTGCCAGCAGCAAAGAGAGGGTCGATACGCAGTATTTT.

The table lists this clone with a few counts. Written as DNA, the CDR3 is TGTGCCAGCAGCCAAGGGGGACTAGATACGCAGTATTTT. This encodes CASSQGGLDTQYF. The chain employs TRBV4-2 and TRBJ2-3; D may be TRBD2 (6 bases). The ends were cut back, 1 base at V and 5 bases at J, with 7 bases in the middle. Germline V lookup: CDR1 LGHNA, CDR2 YNFKEQ. This CDR3 comprises 13 residues.

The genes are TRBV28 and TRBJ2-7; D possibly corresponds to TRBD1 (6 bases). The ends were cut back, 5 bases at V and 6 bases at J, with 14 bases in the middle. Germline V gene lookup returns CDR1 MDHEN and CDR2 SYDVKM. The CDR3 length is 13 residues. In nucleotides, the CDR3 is TGTGCCAGCAGTATCGGGACAACCCCCGAGCAGTACTTC. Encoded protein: CASSIGTTPEQYF.

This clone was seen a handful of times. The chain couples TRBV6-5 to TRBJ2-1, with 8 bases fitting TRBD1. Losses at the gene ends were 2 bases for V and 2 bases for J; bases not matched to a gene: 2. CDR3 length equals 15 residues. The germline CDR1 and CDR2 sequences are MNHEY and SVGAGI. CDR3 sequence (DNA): TGTGCCAGCAGTTACGGGGACAGGACCTACAATGAGCAGTTCTTC. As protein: CASSYGDRTYNEQFF.

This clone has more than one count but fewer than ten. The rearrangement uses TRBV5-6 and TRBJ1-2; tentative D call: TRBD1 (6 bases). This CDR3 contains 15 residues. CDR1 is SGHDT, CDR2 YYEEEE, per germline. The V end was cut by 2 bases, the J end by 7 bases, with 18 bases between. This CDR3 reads CASSLGGARGGGYTF. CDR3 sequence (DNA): TGTGCCAGCAGCTTAGGGGGAGCCAGGGGTGGTGGCTACACCTTC.

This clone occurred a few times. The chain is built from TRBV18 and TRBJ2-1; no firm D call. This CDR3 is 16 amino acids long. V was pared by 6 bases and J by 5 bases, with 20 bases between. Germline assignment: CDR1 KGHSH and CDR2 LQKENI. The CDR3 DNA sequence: TGTGCCAGCTCTGACACCAGGATGGGGAAAGACAATGAGCAGTTCTTC. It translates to CASSDTRMGKDNEQFF.

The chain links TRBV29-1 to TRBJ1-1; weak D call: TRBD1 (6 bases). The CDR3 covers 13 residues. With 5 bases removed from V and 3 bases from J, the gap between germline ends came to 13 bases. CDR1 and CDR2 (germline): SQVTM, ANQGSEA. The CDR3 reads CSVTGQEYTEAFF. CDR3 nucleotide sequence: TGCAGCGTTACGGGACAAGAGTACACTGAAGCTTTCTTT.

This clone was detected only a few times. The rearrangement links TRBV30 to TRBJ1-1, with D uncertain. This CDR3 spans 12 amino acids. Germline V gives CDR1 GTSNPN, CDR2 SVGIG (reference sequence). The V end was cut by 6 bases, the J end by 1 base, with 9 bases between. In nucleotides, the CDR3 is TGTGCCTGTGTCCGGTGGAACACTGAAGCTTTCTTT. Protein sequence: CACVRWNTEAFF.

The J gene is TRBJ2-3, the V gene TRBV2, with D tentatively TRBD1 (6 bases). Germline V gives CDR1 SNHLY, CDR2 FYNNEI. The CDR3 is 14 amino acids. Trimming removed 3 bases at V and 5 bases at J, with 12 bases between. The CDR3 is CASSEGALKDTQYF. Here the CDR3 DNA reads TGTGCCAGCAGTGAGGGGGCGCTTAAAGATACGCAGTATTTT.

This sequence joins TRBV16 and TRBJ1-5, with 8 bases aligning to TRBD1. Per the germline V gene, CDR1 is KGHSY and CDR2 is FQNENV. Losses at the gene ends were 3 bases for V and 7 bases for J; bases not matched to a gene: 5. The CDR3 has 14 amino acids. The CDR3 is CASSQDRDDQPQHF. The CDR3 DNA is TGTGCCAGCAGCCAGGACAGGGACGACCAGCCCCAGCATTTT.

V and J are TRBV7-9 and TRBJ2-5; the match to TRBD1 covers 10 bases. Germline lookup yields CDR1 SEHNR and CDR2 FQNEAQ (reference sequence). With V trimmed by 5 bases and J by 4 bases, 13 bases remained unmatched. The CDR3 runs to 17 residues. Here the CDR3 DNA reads TGTGCCAGCAGCCCCCTGATAACGGGACAGGGGCGAGAGACCCAGTACTTC. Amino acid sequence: CASSPLITGQGRETQYF.

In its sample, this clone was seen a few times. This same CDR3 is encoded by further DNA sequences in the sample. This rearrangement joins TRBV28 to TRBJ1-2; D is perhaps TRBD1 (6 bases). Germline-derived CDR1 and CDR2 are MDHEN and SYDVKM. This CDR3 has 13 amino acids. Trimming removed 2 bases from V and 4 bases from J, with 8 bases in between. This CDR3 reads CASSLTGSYGYTF. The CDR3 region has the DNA TGTGCCAGCAGTTTAACAGGGAGCTATGGCTACACCTTC.

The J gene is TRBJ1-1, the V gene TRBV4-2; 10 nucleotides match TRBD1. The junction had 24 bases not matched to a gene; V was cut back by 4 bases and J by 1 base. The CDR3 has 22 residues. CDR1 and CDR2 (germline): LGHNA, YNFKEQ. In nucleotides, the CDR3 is TGTGCCAGCAGCCGGCCGGGACAGGGGAACAGTATCAAGGTTCCGGGGAACACTGAAGCTTTCTTT. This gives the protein CASSRPGQGNSIKVPGNTEAFF.

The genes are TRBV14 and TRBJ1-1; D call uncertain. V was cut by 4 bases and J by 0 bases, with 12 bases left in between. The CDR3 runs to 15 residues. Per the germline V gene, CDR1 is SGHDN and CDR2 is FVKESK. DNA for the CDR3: TGTGCCAGCAGCCCTTCGGGCAGACTGAACACTGAAGCTTTCTTT. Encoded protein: CASSPSGRLNTEAFF.

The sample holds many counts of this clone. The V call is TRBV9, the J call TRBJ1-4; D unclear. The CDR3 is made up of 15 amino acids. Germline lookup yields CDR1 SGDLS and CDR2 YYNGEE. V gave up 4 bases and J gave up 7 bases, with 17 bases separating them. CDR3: CASSRSGSEFEKLFF. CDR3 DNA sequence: TGTGCCAGCAGCAGATCCGGGAGCGAGTTTGAAAAACTGTTTTTT. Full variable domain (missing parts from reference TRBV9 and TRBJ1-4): DSGVTQTPKHLITATGQRVTLRCSPRSGDLSVYWYQQSLDQGLQFLIQYYNGEERAKGNILERFSAQQFPDLHSELNLSSLELGDSALYFCASSRSGSEFEKLFFGSGTQLSVL.

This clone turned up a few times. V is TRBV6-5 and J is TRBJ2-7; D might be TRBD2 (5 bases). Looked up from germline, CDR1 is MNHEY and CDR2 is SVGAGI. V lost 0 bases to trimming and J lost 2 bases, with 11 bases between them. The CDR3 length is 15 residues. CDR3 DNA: TGTGCCAGCAGTTACTCCTTCGGGGTGGCCTACGAGCAGTACTTC. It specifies CASSYSFGVAYEQYF.